A selection of T cell receptor beta chains follows, all from one sample in a study of cytomegalovirus exposure and HLA in healthy donors. The protocol was immunoSEQ multiplex PCR, while the TCRdb copy is restricted to in-frame clones and leaves out a portion. The sample lists around 91,000 clones, around 84% seen once, with roughly 2% in the top ten. The material sequenced was PBMCs. The source is a young man in good health and CMV-seronegative. Both conserved end residues are part of each CDR3.

>TRBJ2-1|TRBV7-9|19
CASRGTGAVGGPVYNEQFF
>TRBJ2-7|TRBV6-5|14
CASSSWPSTTGQYF
>TRBJ2-7|TRBV11-2|14
CASSLTYPPNEQYF
>TRBJ2-7|TRBV7-9|16
CASSRGQGRGLHEQYF
>TRBJ2-2|TRBV30|17
CAWSVRSWRPYTGELFF
>TRBJ1-2|TRBV5-1|15
CASSLGTGRDYGYTF
>TRBJ1-1|TRBV5-4|15
CASSTQGGMNTEAFF
>TRBJ2-3|TRBV9|18
CASSVRTIGTSGTDTQYF
>TRBJ1-2|TRBV6-6|15
CASSYQQGSAYGYTF
>TRBJ2-3|TRBV15|15
CATSRAGTFPDTQYF
>TRBJ2-1|TRBV6-5|13
CASSSAGNGEQFF
>TRBJ1-1|TRBV6-5|15
CASSPGTGGYPEAFF
>TRBJ1-2|TRBV29-1|15
CSPTLRQGAVYGYTF
>TRBJ2-1|TRBV9|15
CASSVDSGVYNEQFF
>TRBJ2-7|TRBV19|21
CASSMRFEVLAGGPRGYEQYF
>TRBJ2-7|TRBV10-3|13
CAISEASDYEQYF
>TRBJ2-3|TRBV27|15
CASSPGQAVTDTQYF
>TRBJ2-2|TRBV6-1|13
CASSEAQTGELFF
>TRBJ1-5|TRBV6-1|13
CASSESSDQPQHF
>TRBJ2-7|TRBV7-2|15
CASSPGTSGSYEQYF
>TRBJ2-3|TRBV5-1|14
CASSLEGNTDTQYF
>TRBJ1-2|TRBV28|12
CASDRGLGGYTF
>TRBJ2-7|TRBV29-1|14
CSVRTSGRGYEQYF
>TRBJ2-7|TRBV30|14
CAWSHRTGAYEQYF
>TRBJ2-2|TRBV19|16
CASSELPGQGNGELFF
>TRBJ1-2|TRBV6-1|12
CASRPSSVGYTF
>TRBJ1-1|TRBV5-1|17
CASSFRGQGAVKTEAFF
>TRBJ1-3|TRBV13|15
CASSHRGGSGNTIYF
>TRBJ2-1|TRBV5-1|10
CASSGREQFF
>TRBJ2-7|TRBV27|14
CASRRQGHGYEQYF
>TRBJ2-3|TRBV28|12
CASNGTPDTQYF
>TRBJ1-1|TRBV19|14
CASQDRTLNTEAFF
>TRBJ2-1|TRBV4-1|13
CASSQYAGDEQFF
>TRBJ2-3|TRBV29-1|15
CSFRGQGFRTDTQYF
>TRBJ2-7|TRBV6-1|14
CASNLAGGPYEQYF
>TRBJ1-2|TRBV6-1|12
CASNRGGYGYTF
>TRBJ2-5|TRBV9|16
CASSPRLARYSETQYF
>TRBJ2-1|TRBV7-6|13
CASSLGLHNEQFF
>TRBJ1-1|TRBV6-5|14
CASYASRQGTEAFF
>TRBJ1-2|TRBV4-1|15
CASSQETGWEYGYTF